These 29 T cell receptor beta chains were all obtained from the same sample, sequenced in a study of cytomegalovirus exposure and HLA in healthy donors. PCR used 60 Vbeta primers and 13 Jbeta primers. Measured with immunoSEQ multiplex PCR; TCRdb has only the in-frame clones, and not every one. This table holds under 200,000 clones, about 81% found once. The sequencing sample was made of PBMCs. Every receptor here comes from a woman between 50 and 59 years old in good health and CMV-seropositive.

This chain links TRBV5-6 with TRBJ1-1, with unresolved D. This CDR3 is 15 amino acids long. Between the trimmed V and J ends, which lost 1 base and 1 base, there was a span of 11 bases. CDR1 and CDR2 (germline): SGHDT, YYEEEE. The CDR3 DNA is TGTGCCAGCAGCTTGATGAATGCGGGGAACACTGAAGCTTTCTTT. Its translation is CASSLMNAGNTEAFF.

This clone was picked up a small number of times. The chain is built from TRBV5-1 and TRBJ1-1; 9 bases map to TRBD1. J gave up 5 bases and V 4 bases, and 9 bases lay outside the gene matches. The CDR3 covers 15 residues. CDR1 SGHRS and CDR2 YFSETQ come from the germline V gene. The CDR3 nucleotides read TGCGCCAGCAGCCCACTATCCGGGACAGGGACTGAAGCTTTCTTT. Protein product: CASSPLSGTGTEAFF.

This clone was picked up a small number of times. The V call is TRBV4-2, the J call TRBJ1-1; 9 positions match TRBD1. The CDR3 spans 15 residues. Germline V gene sequence: CDR1 LGHNA, CDR2 YNFKEQ. J lost 10 bases, V lost 4 bases, and 13 bases had no gene match. The CDR3 sequence is CASSLEHQQGAAAFF. For the CDR3, the DNA is TGTGCCAGCAGCCTCGAGCACCAACAGGGGGCTGCAGCTTTCTTT.

The chain joins TRBV2 to TRBJ1-2, with D possibly being TRBD1 (6 bases). The CDR3 is 13 residues long. CDR1 is SNHLY and CDR2 is FYNNEI in the germline V gene. V lost 9 bases and J 0 bases, leaving 11 bases between the germline ends. CDR3 region: CARQGLSNYGYTF. The DNA for the CDR3 is TGTGCCAGGCAGGGGCTATCTAACTATGGCTACACCTTC.

The V gene is TRBV4-2, the J gene TRBJ2-7, with a weak D call TRBD2 (5 bases). Germline loops: CDR1 LGHNA, CDR2 YNFKEQ. The V end lost 4 bases, the J end lost 5 bases, and 15 bases lay between the germline ends. The CDR3 is 14 amino acids. CDR3 protein: CASSPLRGSNEQYF. CDR3 coding DNA: TGTGCCAGCAGCCCACTGAGAGGGTCCAACGAGCAGTACTTC.

With regard to this clone: The same CDR3 arises from other DNA sequences in this sample as well. This CDR3 is CASSLPDQPQHF. DNA of the CDR3: TGTGCCAGCAGCTTACCCGATCAGCCCCAGCATTTT. The V and J genes are TRBV7-9 and TRBJ1-5; no clear D. Trimming removed 2 bases at V and 5 bases at J, with 4 bases between. The CDR3 is made up of 12 amino acids. Germline values: CDR1 SEHNR, CDR2 FQNEAQ (reference sequence). The complete variable domain, with remaining parts taken from reference TRBV7-9 and TRBJ1-5, reads DTGVSQNPRHKITKRGQNVTFRCDPISEHNRLYWYRQTLGQGPEFLTYFQNEAQLEKSRLLSDRFSAERPKGSFSTLEIQRTEQGDSAMYLCASSLPDQPQHFGDGTRLSIL.

This sequence joins TRBV5-1 and TRBJ2-7, with TRBD1 identical over 8 bases. V was clipped by 1 base and J by 6 bases; unmatched bases: 9. In germline, CDR1 is SGHRS, CDR2 YFSETQ. The CDR3 runs 15 residues. CDR3 loop: CASSLSVQGAVEQYF. Written as DNA, the CDR3 is TGCGCCAGCAGCTTGAGTGTTCAGGGGGCGGTCGAGCAGTACTTC. Combining the CDR3 with reference TRBV5-1 and TRBJ2-7 gives the whole variable domain KAGVTQTPRYLIKTRGQQVTLSCSPISGHRSVSWYQQTPGQGLQFLFEYFSETQRNKGNFPGRFSGRQFSNSRSEMNVSTLELGDSALYLCASSLSVQGAVEQYFGPGTRLTVT.

V is TRBV5-1 and J is TRBJ1-5; D is undetermined. The germline CDR1 and CDR2 sequences are SGHRS and YFSETQ. CDR3 size: 14 residues. The V gene lost 0 bases and the J gene lost 3 bases, with 7 bases spanning the gap. The CDR3 protein is CASSLGETNQPQHF. The CDR3 DNA sequence: TGCGCCAGCAGCTTGGGGGAGACCAATCAGCCCCAGCATTTT.

The V call is TRBV5-1, the J call TRBJ2-7; D possibly corresponds to TRBD2 (5 bases). Germline loops: CDR1 SGHRS, CDR2 YFSETQ. The V end was cut by 3 bases, the J end by 6 bases, with 16 bases between. CDR3 size: 14 residues. CDR3 protein: CASSSRPLAVEQYF. The CDR3 bases are TGCGCCAGCAGCTCCCGCCCCCTAGCAGTCGAGCAGTACTTC. Together with reference TRBV5-1 and TRBJ2-7, the CDR3 gives the full variable domain: KAGVTQTPRYLIKTRGQQVTLSCSPISGHRSVSWYQQTPGQGLQFLFEYFSETQRNKGNFPGRFSGRQFSNSRSEMNVSTLELGDSALYLCASSSRPLAVEQYFGPGTRLTVT.

The chain uses TRBV6-5 and TRBJ2-7; 10 bases map to TRBD1. This CDR3 spans 14 amino acids. With 4 bases clipped from V and 6 bases from J, the junction kept 6 bases outside the gene matches. Germline CDR1 is MNHEY and CDR2 is SVGAGI. CDR3 nucleotides: TGTGCCAGCAGTTTCAGCCGGGACAGGGGCGAGCAGTACTTC. Its protein is CASSFSRDRGEQYF.

This chain connects TRBV7-2 to TRBJ1-1, with TRBD1 matching 10 bases. The V gene's germline CDR1 is SGHTA and CDR2 FQGNSA. V dropped 4 bases and J dropped 7; count of bases not matched to a gene: 6. The CDR3 length is 14 residues. The CDR3 DNA follows: TGTGCCAGCAGCTCCTGGGACAGGGGTAGTGAAGCTTTCTTT. It is translated as CASSSWDRGSEAFF. The full variable domain, rest sourced from reference TRBV7-2 and TRBJ1-1, is GAGVSQSPSNKVTEKGKDVELRCDPISGHTALYWYRQSLGQGLEFLIYFQGNSAPDKSGLPSDRFSAERTGGSVSTLTIQRTQQEDSAVYLCASSSWDRGSEAFFGQGTRLTVV.

This chain connects TRBV13 to TRBJ1-1; TRBD1 might be the D (5 bases). The germline V gene encodes CDR1 PRHDT and CDR2 FYEKMQ (reference sequence). V was trimmed by 5 bases and J by 0 bases, leaving 16 bases between them. This CDR3 contains 16 residues. The CDR3 nucleotides are TGTGCCAGCAGCCCCCGGGGGGAAGGGATGAACACTGAAGCTTTCTTT. This translates into CASSPRGEGMNTEAFF.

V gene TRBV5-1 combines with J gene TRBJ1-4, with a possible D match to TRBD1 (6 bases). The CDR3 consists of 16 residues. Trimming took off 0 bases at V and 5 bases at J, with 14 bases between the two ends. Germline V gene data show CDR1 as SGHRS and CDR2 as YFSETQ. The CDR3 region is CASSLEGGQSNEKLFF. CDR3 DNA sequence: TGCGCCAGCAGCTTGGAGGGGGGGCAATCGAATGAAAAACTGTTTTTT.

The chain has TRBV11-1 and TRBJ2-5; no firm D call. Germline loops: CDR1 SGHAT, CDR2 FQDESV (reference sequence). This CDR3 spans 15 amino acids. Trimming shortened V by 1 base and J by 2 bases, and 11 bases separated the two germline ends. This CDR3 is CASSLELGRQETQYF. Written as DNA, the CDR3 is TGTGCCAGCAGCTTAGAGTTGGGCAGACAAGAGACCCAGTACTTC.

The table lists this clone with a few counts. The genes are TRBV4-1 and TRBJ1-1; D is possibly TRBD1 (6 bases). Trimming stripped 3 bases from V and 1 base from J, with 12 bases between. In germline, CDR1 is MGHRA, CDR2 YSYEKL. The CDR3 loop spans 15 amino acids. CDR3 sequence: CASSQQQGQNTEAFF. The CDR3 coding sequence is TGCGCCAGCAGCCAGCAACAGGGTCAGAACACTGAAGCTTTCTTT.

This chain joins TRBV5-8 and TRBJ1-2; D perhaps matches TRBD1 (6 bases). V was cut by 3 bases and J by 7 bases, with 10 bases left in between. This CDR3 is built from 12 residues. Germline CDR1 is SGHTS and CDR2 is YDEGEE. The CDR3 DNA sequence: TGTGCCAGCAGCTATGGACAGATTGGCTACACCTTC. Its protein product is CASSYGQIGYTF.

The rearrangement joins TRBV5-1 to TRBJ1-1; 7 nucleotides agree with TRBD1. The CDR3 runs 13 residues. Germline values: CDR1 SGHRS, CDR2 YFSETQ. V was pared by 3 bases and J by 5 bases, with 4 bases of the junction left unmatched. The CDR3 bases are TGCGCCAGCAGCTGGGACAGTGGAACTGAAGCTTTCTTT. Encoded protein: CASSWDSGTEAFF.

V gene TRBV19 combines with J gene TRBJ2-3; 8 bases map to TRBD1. J was trimmed by 3 bases and V by 5 bases; bases with no gene match: 10. This CDR3 has 16 residues. Looked up from germline, CDR1 is LNHDA and CDR2 is SQIVND (reference sequence). Written as DNA, the CDR3 is TGTGCCAGTAGTGCCTGGACAGGGCTTGGGACAGATACGCAGTATTTT. Protein: CASSAWTGLGTDTQYF.

V usage is TRBV6-5 and J usage is TRBJ1-1; TRBD1 matches at 7 bases. The germline V gene has CDR1 MNHEY and CDR2 SVGAGI. The ends lost 3 bases at V and 8 bases at J; junction bases unmatched: 6. The CDR3 loop spans 13 amino acids. The DNA of the CDR3 is TGTGCCAGCAGTTATCGCAGGGGGTGGGAAGCTTTCTTT. It encodes CASSYRRGWEAFF.

The CDR3 here is CASSLPGTSGGASTDTQYF. CDR3 DNA sequence: TGTGCCAGCAGCCTACCCGGGACTAGCGGGGGGGCTAGCACAGATACGCAGTATTTT. This sequence joins TRBV5-6 and TRBJ2-3; 16 nucleotides match TRBD2. Germline V CDR1 and CDR2: SGHDT, YYEEEE. The length of the CDR3 is 19 residues. V lost 4 bases, J lost 0 bases, and 8 bases stayed unmatched.

J is TRBJ2-2 and V is TRBV6-5; D perhaps matches TRBD2 (6 bases). The V and J ends lost 5 bases and 8 bases respectively, with 12 bases between them. CDR1 is MNHEY and CDR2 is SVGAGI in the germline V gene. The CDR3 loop spans 13 amino acids. Written as DNA, the CDR3 is TGTGCCAGCAGTATGGTGGGGGGTGGGGAGCTGTTTTTT. It translates to CASSMVGGGELFF.

V gene TRBV19 combines with J gene TRBJ1-5; D gene uncertain. The V end was cut by 2 bases, the J end by 0 bases, with 14 bases between. CDR3 size: 17 residues. CDR1 is LNHDA, CDR2 SQIVND, per germline (reference sequence). The CDR3 sequence: CASSIIPAGHSNQPQHF. CDR3 DNA: TGTGCCAGTAGTATAATACCTGCGGGCCATAGCAATCAGCCCCAGCATTTT.

This rearrangement joins TRBV6-5 to TRBJ2-3, with D maybe TRBD1 (6 bases). Germline assignment: CDR1 MNHEY and CDR2 SVGAGI. The CDR3 contains 16 residues. The V end lost 0 bases, the J end lost 4 bases, and 14 bases lay between the germline ends. The CDR3 loop reads CASSYSKVQGPDTQYF. Written as DNA, the CDR3 is TGTGCCAGCAGTTACTCGAAGGTCCAGGGGCCAGATACGCAGTATTTT.

This clone turned up a few times. The V gene is TRBV11-2, the J gene TRBJ2-5; D remains unclear. The J call may not be correct, given that the DNA end is closer to TRBJ2-7. Germline lookup yields CDR1 SGHAT and CDR2 FQNNGV. The CDR3 has 12 residues. The CDR3 sequence: CASSGSRGEQYF. Here the CDR3 DNA reads TGTGCCAGCAGCGGGTCAAGAGGCGAGCAGTACTTC.

This sequence joins TRBV7-9 and TRBJ2-2; D uncertain. The germline gives CDR1 SEHNR, CDR2 FQNEAQ (reference sequence). Trimming left V 1 base short and J 6 bases short, with 9 bases between. The CDR3 covers 14 residues. CDR3 protein: CASSLVLAPGELFF. The CDR3 coding sequence is TGTGCCAGCAGCTTAGTCCTGGCCCCCGGGGAGCTGTTTTTT.

This sequence joins TRBV12-5 and TRBJ2-1; D may be TRBD1 (5 bases). Deletions cut 2 bases from V and 7 bases from J, with 15 bases between. Germline V gives CDR1 LGHNT, CDR2 FRNRAP. The CDR3 has 15 amino acids. CDR3 amino acids: CASGLSIGEVNEQFF. CDR3 nucleotides: TGTGCTAGTGGTTTGAGCATAGGGGAAGTGAATGAGCAGTTCTTC.

A few counts support this clone. The chain combines TRBV6-5 with TRBJ1-2, with 8 bases aligning to TRBD1. This CDR3 has 15 amino acids. Germline V lookup: CDR1 MNHEY, CDR2 SVGAGI. Unmatched junction bases numbered 8, after V lost 4 bases and J lost 4 bases. In DNA, the CDR3 is TGTGCCAGCAGTTCTCATCGGGACAGGCTCTATGGCTACACCTTC. Amino acids: CASSSHRDRLYGYTF.

The rearrangement uses TRBV5-4 and TRBJ2-7, with D maybe TRBD1 (7 bases). V lost 3 bases to trimming and J lost 0 bases, with 10 bases between them. The CDR3 extends over 14 amino acids. From germline, CDR1 is SGHNT and CDR2 YYREEE (reference sequence). The CDR3 loop is CASSSQGGSYEQYF. CDR3 DNA: TGTGCCAGCAGCTCCCAGGGGGGCTCCTACGAGCAGTACTTC.

The V call is TRBV9, the J call TRBJ2-5; 8 bases are shared with TRBD2. This CDR3 is 15 amino acids long. Germline V gene data show CDR1 as SGDLS and CDR2 as YYNGEE. The trim removed 1 base at V and 3 bases at J, leaving 5 bases unmatched. DNA for the CDR3: TGTGCCAGCAGCGTATCTAGCGGGTTTGAAGAGACCCAGTACTTC. It translates to CASSVSSGFEETQYF.